The rows below give T cell receptor beta chains drawn from one sample of a study of blood T cell repertoires in COVID-19. Sequencing was performed with immunoSEQ multiplex PCR; in TCRdb, only in-frame clones are kept and a portion is missing. This table has about 240,000 clones, about 80% appearing once. The sample taken for sequencing was PBMCs or T cells enriched from blood (not recorded which). The source of these receptors is a woman aged 40 to 55 who had been exposed to COVID-19. Both conserved end residues are part of each CDR3. D genes are given only for firm matches. Some rows have no size entry. The others give once, few or many, or a class for an expanded clone.

DNA	CDR3	V	J	size	D
TGTGCTAGTGGCCCACCGCGGGGGTTGAACACTGAAGCTTTCTTT	CASGPPRGLNTEAFF	TRBV12-5	TRBJ1-1	few	.
TGTGCCAGCAGTGACCCTGGGGGCGGTGGCTACACCTTC	CASSDPGGGGYTF	TRBV6-4	TRBJ1-2	.	.
TGTGCCAGCAGCCTCTCACCCCCGGGGACACCGAATGAAAAACTGTTTTTT	CASSLSPPGTPNEKLFF	TRBV3-1/TRBV3-2	TRBJ1-4	.	.
TGTGCCAGCAGCTTAACAGGGGGCCCTGGAAACACCATATATTTT	CASSLTGGPGNTIYF	TRBV11-3	TRBJ1-3	.	TRBD1
TGCGCCAGCAGCCACTCCACGGGGGGCCCGAATGACGAGCAGTACTTC	CASSHSTGGPNDEQYF	TRBV4-1	TRBJ2-7	.	.
TGTGCCAGCAGAGGAACAGGGGCCCGGTATGGCTACACCTTC	CASRGTGARYGYTF	TRBV27	TRBJ1-2	once	TRBD1
TGTGCCAGCAGTTCCACAGGGAACTCTGGAAACACCATATATTTT	CASSSTGNSGNTIYF	TRBV6-5	TRBJ1-3	once	.
TGTGCCAGTACCCCCGATGGACAGGGGGCGACTGAAGCTTTCTTT	CASTPDGQGATEAFF	TRBV19	TRBJ1-1	.	TRBD1
TGTGCCAGCAGCATTAGCGGGTCTCGAGAGACCCAGTACTTC	CASSISGSRETQYF	TRBV7-9	TRBJ2-5	few	TRBD2
TGTGCCAGCAGCGGGACAGCTAATTCACCCCTCCACTTT	CASSGTANSPLHF	TRBV3-1/TRBV3-2	TRBJ1-6	.	TRBD1
TGTGCCAGCAGCTTGTTTACGGGGGGCCAAGAGACCCAGTACTTC	CASSLFTGGQETQYF	TRBV5-6	TRBJ2-5	.	TRBD2
TGTGCCAGCAGCTTAGGGGCGCGGGGCTCCTGGCGGAATGAGCAGTTCTTC	CASSLGARGSWRNEQFF	TRBV11-2	TRBJ2-1	once	.
TGTGCCAGCAGCTTTCCGGGACAGGAACCTAAGGTCCTCCACTTT	CASSFPGQEPKVLHF	TRBV5-4	TRBJ1-6	.	TRBD1
TGTGCCAGCAGTGGAAATAGGGGGACATCCAATCAGCCCCAGCATTTT	CASSGNRGTSNQPQHF	TRBV28	TRBJ1-5	.	.
TGCGCCAGCAGCTTGTCCCCAGGCGGGGTCAACTTTAAAGAGACCCAGTACTTC	CASSLSPGGVNFKETQYF	TRBV5-1	TRBJ2-5	few	.
TGTGCCTGGAGTTCCCCGGGACAGGGGGCGTATGGCTACACCTTC	CAWSSPGQGAYGYTF	TRBV30	TRBJ1-2	.	TRBD1